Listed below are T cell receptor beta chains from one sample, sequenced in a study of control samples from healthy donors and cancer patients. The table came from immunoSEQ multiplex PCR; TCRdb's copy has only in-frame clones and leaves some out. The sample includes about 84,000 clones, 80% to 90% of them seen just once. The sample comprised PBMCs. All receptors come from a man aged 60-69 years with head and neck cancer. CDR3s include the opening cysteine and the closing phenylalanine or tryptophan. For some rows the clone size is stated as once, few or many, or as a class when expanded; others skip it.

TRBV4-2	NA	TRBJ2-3	CASSPGLAAAGDTQYF
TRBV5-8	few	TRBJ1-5	CASSLLPPQHF
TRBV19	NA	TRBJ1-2	CASRWVPGTYGYTF
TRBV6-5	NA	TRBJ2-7	CASSYSAGGVYEQYF
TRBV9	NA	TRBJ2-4	CASSETGETNIQYF
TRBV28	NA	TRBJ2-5	CASSDRGETQYF
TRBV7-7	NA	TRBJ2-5	CASSLSASVGETQYF
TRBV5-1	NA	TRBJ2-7	CASSWSGLSFEQYF
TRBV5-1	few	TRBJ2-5	CASSPYSSQETQYF
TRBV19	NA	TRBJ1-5	CASSINGGLYSNQPQHF
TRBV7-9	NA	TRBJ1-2	CASSLEGTRKNYGYTF
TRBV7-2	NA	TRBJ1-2	CASSPSLQGWQDYGYTF
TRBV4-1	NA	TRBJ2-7	CASSQGAVVAAPYEQYF
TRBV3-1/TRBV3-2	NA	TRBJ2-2	CASSPFTGRSTGELFF
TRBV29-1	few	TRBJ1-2	CSVSAPNYGYTF
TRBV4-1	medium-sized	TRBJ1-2	CASSQVRGYGYTF
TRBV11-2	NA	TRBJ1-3	CASSLSSGAGNTIYF
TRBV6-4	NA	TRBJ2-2	CASRGTGGTGELFF
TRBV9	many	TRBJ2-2	CASSEAGTFTGELFF
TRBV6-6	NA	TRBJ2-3	CASHGGGTDTQYF
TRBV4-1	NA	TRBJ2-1	CASSPPGAALSVDEQFF
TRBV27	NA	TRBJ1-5	CASGPGTWQPQHF
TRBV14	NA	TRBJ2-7	CASSGRGRYEQYF
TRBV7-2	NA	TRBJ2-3	CASSLGEGRTDTQYF
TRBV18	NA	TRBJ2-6	CASSSKIATDPLSGANVLTF
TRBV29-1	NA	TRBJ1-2	CSVERDRGINTF
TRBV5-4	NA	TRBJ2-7	CASSLVVGRPHEQYF
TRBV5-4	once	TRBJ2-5	CASRPGLGIAGQETQYF
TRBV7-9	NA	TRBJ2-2	CASSSREANTGELFF
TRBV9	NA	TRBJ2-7	CASSARHGRAAGGEQYF
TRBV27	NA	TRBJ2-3	CASSLSSPLDTQYF
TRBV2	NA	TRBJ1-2	CASSDTGRQYGYTF